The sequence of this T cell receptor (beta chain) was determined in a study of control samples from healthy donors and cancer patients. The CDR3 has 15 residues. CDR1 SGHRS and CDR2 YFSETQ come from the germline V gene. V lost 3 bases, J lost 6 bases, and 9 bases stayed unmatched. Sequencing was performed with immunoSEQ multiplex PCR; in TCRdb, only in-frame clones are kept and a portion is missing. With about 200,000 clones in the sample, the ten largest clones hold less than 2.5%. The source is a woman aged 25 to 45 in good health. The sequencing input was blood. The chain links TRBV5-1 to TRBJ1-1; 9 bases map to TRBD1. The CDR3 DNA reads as TGCGCCAGCAGCTGGGACAGGGTCGGAGCCCCTGAAGCTTTCTTT. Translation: CASSWDRVGAPEAFF.